The next 14 T cell receptor beta chains were all read from a single sample in a study of cytomegalovirus exposure and HLA in healthy donors (dated by TCRdb to the late 2010s). Receptor libraries were prepared by the immunoSEQ multiplex PCR assay. The multiplex PCR relied on a mix of 60 forward primers for TCR Vbeta segments and 13 reverse primers for TCR Jbeta segments. Here the immuneACCESS table is served through TCRdb, limited to in-frame sequences with V and J called. Missing clones are a known gap in these copies; in checked studies unresolved V genes cover under half, and the rest lacks a known reason. In all, the sample holds over 200,000 clones, and 80% to 90% of those were seen once. 1% of the sample comes from the top ten. Material: PBMCs. The origin of the receptors is a woman aged 18-29 years in good health and CMV-seronegative.

V and J are TRBV9 and TRBJ2-7; D ambiguous. CDR1 is SGDLS and CDR2 is YYNGEE in the germline V gene. Trimming removed 0 bases at V and 3 bases at J, with 10 bases between. This CDR3 spans 14 amino acids. DNA of the CDR3: TGTGCCAGCAGCGTAGCCAGTACAAGCTACGAGCAGTACTTC. Protein product: CASSVASTSYEQYF.

The chain uses TRBV6-1 and TRBJ2-1, with D possibly matching TRBD1 (6 bases). CDR3 length: 17 amino acids. CDR1 is MNHNS and CDR2 is SASEGT in the germline V gene. V was cut by 3 bases and J by 4 bases, with 19 bases left in between. The CDR3: CASSDPGRKQGYNEQFF. The CDR3 nucleotides read TGTGCCAGCAGTGACCCCGGCAGGAAACAGGGATACAATGAGCAGTTCTTC.

The rearrangement uses TRBV18 and TRBJ1-2, with 11 bases identical to TRBD1. CDR1 and CDR2 from the germline V gene are KGHSH and LQKENI. This CDR3 spans 15 amino acids. J lost 4 bases, V lost 3 bases, and 4 bases had no gene match. CDR3 DNA sequence: TGTGCCAGCTCACCGGACAGGGGGCCGAGCTATGGCTACACCTTC. It translates to CASSPDRGPSYGYTF.

V is TRBV7-8 and J is TRBJ1-2; TRBD1 agrees at 7 bases. This CDR3 contains 15 residues. Germline assignment: CDR1 SGHVS and CDR2 FQNEAQ. V lost 5 bases, J lost 2 bases, and 8 bases stayed unmatched. The CDR3 bases are TGTGCCAGCAGCCAATTCGACAGGGTGAACTATGGCTACACCTTC. Translated: CASSQFDRVNYGYTF.

The CDR3 loop reads CASSQRGGEQYF. The CDR3 coding sequence is TGTGCCAGCAGCCAAAGGGGAGGGGAGCAGTACTTC. This sequence joins TRBV14 and TRBJ2-7; TRBD2 aligns across 7 bases. Germline V lookup: CDR1 SGHDN, CDR2 FVKESK. This CDR3 spans 12 amino acids. V lost 2 bases, J lost 7 bases, and 2 bases stayed unmatched.

The table lists this clone with a count of one. The chain couples TRBV7-6 to TRBJ2-7, with a weak D call TRBD1 (6 bases). CDR1 is SGHVS, CDR2 FNYEAQ, per germline. CDR3 size: 13 residues. V was clipped by 3 bases and J by 7 bases, with 13 bases between them. In DNA form, the CDR3 reads TGTGCCAGCAGCTTGTGGGACACGGGAGAGCAGTACTTC. Translation: CASSLWDTGEQYF. Full variable domain (remainder filled in from reference TRBV7-6 and TRBJ2-7): GAGVSQSPRYKVTKRGQDVALRCDPISGHVSLYWYRQALGQGPEFLTYFNYEAQQDKSGLPNDRFSAERPEGSISTLTIQRTEQRDSAMYRCASSLWDTGEQYFGPGTRLTVT.

V usage is TRBV27 and J usage is TRBJ1-2, with D possibly TRBD1 on 6 matching bases. V was clipped by 5 bases and J by 4 bases, with 17 bases between them. Germline CDR1 is MNHEY and CDR2 is SMNVEV (reference sequence). The CDR3 is made up of 15 amino acids. CDR3 in amino acids: CASSADRVLSYGYTF. The CDR3 nucleotides are TGTGCCAGCAGTGCGGACAGAGTTTTGAGCTATGGCTACACCTTC.

There are a few counts of this clone. The chain joins TRBV27 to TRBJ1-6; no clear D gene. CDR1 and CDR2 from the germline V gene are MNHEY and SMNVEV (reference sequence). The V gene lost 2 bases and the J gene lost 9 bases, with 14 bases spanning the gap. The CDR3 is made up of 15 amino acids. The CDR3 spells CASSLDSSSGSPLHF. In DNA form, the CDR3 reads TGTGCCAGCAGTTTAGACTCATCGTCGGGTTCACCCCTCCACTTT.

The chain links TRBV6-5 to TRBJ2-7, with 7 nucleotides matching TRBD1. V shed 2 bases and J 4 bases; nucleotides not matched to a gene: 8. The CDR3 sequence is 15 residues long. Looked up from germline, CDR1 is MNHEY and CDR2 is SVGAGI. The CDR3 sequence: CASSYLTGNFYEQYF. The CDR3 DNA reads TGTGCCAGCAGTTACCTGACAGGGAATTTTTACGAGCAGTACTTC.

This clone is a singleton in its sample. This chain connects TRBV5-8 to TRBJ2-7; 9 bases align to TRBD1. Germline-derived CDR1 and CDR2 are SGHTS and YDEGEE. The CDR3 has 15 residues. V trimming: 3 bases; J trimming: 1 base; junction bases outside the gene matches: 5. CDR3 sequence (DNA): TGTGCCAGCAGCTCGGACAGGGGACCTTCCTACGAGCAGTACTTC. Its protein product is CASSSDRGPSYEQYF.

The chain has TRBV5-1 and TRBJ2-3; 13 positions agree with TRBD2. The CDR3 spans 16 residues. CDR1 is SGHRS, CDR2 YFSETQ, per germline. The J segment lost 1 base and the V segment lost 4 bases, leaving 3 bases of the junction unmatched. CDR3 coding DNA: TGCGCCAGCAGCATCGGACTAGCGGGGGGCACAGATACGCAGTATTTT. Translation gives CASSIGLAGGTDTQYF.

CDR3 sequence reads: CASSYFFGGEAFF. In nucleotides, the CDR3 is TGTGCCAGCAGTTACTTCTTCGGGGGGGAAGCTTTCTTT. The chain carries TRBV6-5 and TRBJ1-1; possible D gene TRBD1, 5 bases. V lost 1 base and J lost 8, with 11 bases in between. The CDR3 totals 13 residues. Germline V lookup: CDR1 MNHEY, CDR2 SVGAGI.

The CDR3 sequence: CASSVEERGTDTQYF. The DNA of the CDR3 is TGTGCCAGCAGCGTAGAAGAGCGGGGGACAGATACGCAGTATTTT. This chain connects TRBV9 to TRBJ2-3, with 8 bases that match TRBD2. J lost 3 bases, V lost 0 bases, and 3 bases had no gene match. The V gene's germline CDR1 is SGDLS and CDR2 YYNGEE. This CDR3 has 15 residues.

Turning to this clone: Relative to the germline gene, one junction end is altered; a read error may explain this. The CDR3 protein is CASSPRLSRDF. The DNA of the CDR3 is TGTGCCAGTAGCCCGAGACTTTCGAGGGACTTC. The chain employs TRBV19 and TRBJ2-7, with D maybe TRBD2 (5 bases). In germline, CDR1 is LNHDA, CDR2 SQIVND (reference sequence). The CDR3 runs 11 residues.